This T cell receptor (beta chain) was identified in a study of shared clonotypes between healthy human individuals. The overall study: Per donor, three plates held CD4 naive cells, three held CD4 memory, two held CD8 naive and one held CD8 memory.

Sequenced by immunoSEQ multiplex PCR; TCRdb stores in-frame clones only, minus some. The sample yields roughly 1,000,000 clones, approximately 80% seen once. This receptor was taken from a young man in good health. Some clones in this sample may be carry-over from other donors' samples. The sequencing input was memory CD4+ T cells from PBMCs. Documented subset: CD45RA-negative fraction.

The DNA for the CDR3 is TGTGCCAGCAGTGAGGGGCTAGCGGAGAGTCGGGACATTCAGTACTTC. Its translation: CASSEGLAESRDIQYF. The genes are TRBV2 and TRBJ2-4; 7 positions agree with TRBD2. CDR3 size: 16 residues. Germline values: CDR1 SNHLY, CDR2 FYNNEI. V was clipped by 3 bases and J by 8 bases; unmatched bases: 13.